Sequencing of this TCR beta chain was carried out in a study of cytomegalovirus exposure and HLA in healthy donors. Study details: Earlier results showed roughly 110 million unique TCR beta sequences derived from 150 million to 200 million T cells. General study results and limits: Later work associated roughly 17,000 TCR beta sequences with HLA alleles at 0.05 false discovery rate. A link between a missense DCLRE1C variant and TCR beta V- and J-gene trimming emerged from a later analysis.

The primer mix had 60 Vbeta and 13 Jbeta primers. Clones were read by immunoSEQ multiplex PCR, and TCRdb kept only the in-frame ones, dropping some. The sample gives 95,000 to 100,000 clones, under 85% of which show up once; 1.5% to 2% is in the top ten. The CDR3 contains 13 residues. In germline, CDR1 is SNHLY, CDR2 FYNNEI. The ends were cut back, 4 bases at V and 7 bases at J, with 14 bases in the middle. Regarding donors, all were healthy bone marrow donors. As concerns this clone: Its target is not known.

The J gene is TRBJ2-7, the V gene TRBV2, with D unclear. The origin of this receptor is a woman between 40 and 50 years old in good health and CMV-seronegative. The specimen sequenced was PBMCs. The CDR3 region is CASSVEKATEQYF. The CDR3 DNA is TGTGCCAGCAGTGTCGAAAAAGCCACGGAGCAGTACTTC.